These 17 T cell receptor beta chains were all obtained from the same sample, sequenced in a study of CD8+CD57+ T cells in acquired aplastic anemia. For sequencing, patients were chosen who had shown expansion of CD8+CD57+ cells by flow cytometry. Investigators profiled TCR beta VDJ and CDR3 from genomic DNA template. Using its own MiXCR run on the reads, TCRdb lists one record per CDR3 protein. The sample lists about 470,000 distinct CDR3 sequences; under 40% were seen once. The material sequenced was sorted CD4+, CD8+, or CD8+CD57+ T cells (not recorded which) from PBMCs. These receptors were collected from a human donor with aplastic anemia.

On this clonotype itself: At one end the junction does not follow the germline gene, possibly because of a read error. CDR3 loop: CASSLDANTGELVF. The CDR3 DNA reads TGTGCCAGCAGCTTAGACGCGAACACCGGGGAGCTGGTTTTT. The rearrangement joins TRBV7-2 to TRBJ2-2, with D possibly TRBD2 on 5 matching bases. Germline V CDR1 and CDR2: SGHTA, FQGNSA. The CDR3 is made up of 14 amino acids.

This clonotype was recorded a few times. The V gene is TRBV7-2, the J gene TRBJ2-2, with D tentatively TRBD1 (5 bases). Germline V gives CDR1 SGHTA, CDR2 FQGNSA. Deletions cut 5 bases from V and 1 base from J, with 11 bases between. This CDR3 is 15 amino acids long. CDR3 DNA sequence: TGTGCCAGCAGCGCTAGTACAGGGAACACCGGGGAGCTGTTTTTT. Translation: CASSASTGNTGELFF.

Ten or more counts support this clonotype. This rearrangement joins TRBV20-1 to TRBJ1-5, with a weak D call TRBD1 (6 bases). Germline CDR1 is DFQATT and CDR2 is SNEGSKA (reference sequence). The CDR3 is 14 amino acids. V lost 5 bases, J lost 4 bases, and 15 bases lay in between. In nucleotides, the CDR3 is TGCAGTGCTGCCCTAGGACAGTTAAATCAGCCCCAGCATTTT. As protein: CSAALGQLNQPQHF.

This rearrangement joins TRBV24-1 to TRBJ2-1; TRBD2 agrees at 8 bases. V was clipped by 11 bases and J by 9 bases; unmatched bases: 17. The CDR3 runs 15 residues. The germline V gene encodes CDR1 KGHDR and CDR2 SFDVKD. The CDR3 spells CASSFSGGRPSEQFF. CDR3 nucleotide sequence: TGTGCCAGCAGCTTCAGCGGGGGACGTCCCAGTGAGCAGTTCTTC.

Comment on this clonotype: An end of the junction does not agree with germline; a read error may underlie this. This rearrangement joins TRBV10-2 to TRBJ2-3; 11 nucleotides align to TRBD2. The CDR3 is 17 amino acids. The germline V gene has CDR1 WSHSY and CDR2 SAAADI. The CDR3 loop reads CASSQSRLAGILDTQYF. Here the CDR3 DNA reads TGTGCCAGCAGCCAAAGCCGACTAGCGGGAATACTTGATACGCAGTATTTT.

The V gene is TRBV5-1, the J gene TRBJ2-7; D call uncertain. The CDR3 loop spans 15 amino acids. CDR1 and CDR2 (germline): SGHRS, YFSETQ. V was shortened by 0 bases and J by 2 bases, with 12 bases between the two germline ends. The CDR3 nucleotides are TGCGCCAGCAGCTTGGGCGGCAGGCCCACCTACGAGCAGTACTTC. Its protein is CASSLGGRPTYEQYF.

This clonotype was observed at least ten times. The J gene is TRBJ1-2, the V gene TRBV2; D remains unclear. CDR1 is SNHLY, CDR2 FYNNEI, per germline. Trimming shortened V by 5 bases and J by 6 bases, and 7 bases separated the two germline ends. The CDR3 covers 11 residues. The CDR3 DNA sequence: TGTGCCAGCAGTCCTCAGGATGGCTACACCTTC. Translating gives CASSPQDGYTF. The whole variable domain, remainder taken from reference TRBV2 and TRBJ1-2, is EPEVTQTPSHQVTQMGQEVILRCVPISNHLYFYWYRQILGQKVEFLVSFYNNEISEKSEIFDDQFSVERPDGSNFTLKIRSTKLEDSAMYFCASSPQDGYTFGSGTRLTVV.

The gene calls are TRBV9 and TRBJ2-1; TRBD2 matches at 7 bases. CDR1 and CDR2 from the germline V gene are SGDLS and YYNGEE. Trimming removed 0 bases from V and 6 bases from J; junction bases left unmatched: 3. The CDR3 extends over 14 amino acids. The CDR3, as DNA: TGTGCCAGCAGCGTAGATGAGCGGGGCAATGAGCAGTTCTTC. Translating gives CASSVDERGNEQFF.

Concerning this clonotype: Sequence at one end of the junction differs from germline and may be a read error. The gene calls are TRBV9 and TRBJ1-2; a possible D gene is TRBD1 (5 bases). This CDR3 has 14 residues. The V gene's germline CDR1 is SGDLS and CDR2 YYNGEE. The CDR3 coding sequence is TGTGCCAGAAGCGGGGGGGGGAGCAACTATGGCTACACCTTC. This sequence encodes CARSGGGSNYGYTF. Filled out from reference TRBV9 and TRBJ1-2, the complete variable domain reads DSGVTQTPKHLITATGQRVTLRCSPRSGDLSVYWYQQSLDQGLQFLIQYYNGEERAKGNILERFSAQQFPDLHSELNLSSLELGDSALYFCARSGGGSNYGYTFGSGTRLTVV.

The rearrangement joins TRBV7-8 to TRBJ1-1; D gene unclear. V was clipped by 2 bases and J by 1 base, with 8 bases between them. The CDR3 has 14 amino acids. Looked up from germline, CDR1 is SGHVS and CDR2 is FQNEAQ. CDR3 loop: CASSLFSENTEAFF. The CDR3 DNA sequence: TGTGCCAGCAGCTTATTTTCCGAGAACACTGAAGCTTTCTTT.

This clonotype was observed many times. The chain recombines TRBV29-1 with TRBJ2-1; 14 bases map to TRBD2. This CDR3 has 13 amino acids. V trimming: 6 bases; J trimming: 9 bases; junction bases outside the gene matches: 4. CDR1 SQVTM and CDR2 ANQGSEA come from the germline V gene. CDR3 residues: CSVQGLAGAEQFF. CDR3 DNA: TGCAGCGTCCAGGGACTAGCGGGAGCTGAGCAGTTCTTC.

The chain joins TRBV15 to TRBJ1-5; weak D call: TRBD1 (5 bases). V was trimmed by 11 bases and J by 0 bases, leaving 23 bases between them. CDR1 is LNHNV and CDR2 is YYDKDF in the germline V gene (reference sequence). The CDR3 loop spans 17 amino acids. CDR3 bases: TGTGCCGTAGGGGACGGAGTGAATGGTTATAGCAATCAGCCCCAGCATTTT. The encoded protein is CAVGDGVNGYSNQPQHF. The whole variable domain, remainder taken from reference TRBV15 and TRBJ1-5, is DAMVIQNPRYQVTQFGKPVTLSCSQTLNHNVMYWYQQKSSQAPKLLFHYYDKDFNNEADTPDNFQSRRPNTSFCFLDIRSPGLGDTAMYLCAVGDGVNGYSNQPQHFGDGTRLSIL.

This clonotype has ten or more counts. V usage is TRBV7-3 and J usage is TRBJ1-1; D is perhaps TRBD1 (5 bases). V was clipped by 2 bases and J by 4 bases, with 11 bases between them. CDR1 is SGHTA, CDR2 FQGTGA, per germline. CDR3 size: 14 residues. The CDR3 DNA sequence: TGTGCCAGCAGCTTACAGGGAGGTAGCACTGAAGCTTTCTTT. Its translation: CASSLQGGSTEAFF.

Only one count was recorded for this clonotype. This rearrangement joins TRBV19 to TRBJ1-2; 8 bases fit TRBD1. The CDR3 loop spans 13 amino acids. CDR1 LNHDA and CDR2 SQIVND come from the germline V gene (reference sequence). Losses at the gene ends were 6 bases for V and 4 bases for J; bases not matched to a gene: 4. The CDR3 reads CASRDRAFYGYTF. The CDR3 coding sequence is TGTGCCAGTAGGGACAGGGCATTCTATGGCTACACCTTC.

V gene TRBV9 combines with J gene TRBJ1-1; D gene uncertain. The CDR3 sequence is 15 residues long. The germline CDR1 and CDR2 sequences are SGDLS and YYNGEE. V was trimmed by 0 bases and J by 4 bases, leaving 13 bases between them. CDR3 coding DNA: TGTGCCAGCAGCGTAGAAGTCGAATTGGGCACTGAAGCTTTCTTT. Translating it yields CASSVEVELGTEAFF.

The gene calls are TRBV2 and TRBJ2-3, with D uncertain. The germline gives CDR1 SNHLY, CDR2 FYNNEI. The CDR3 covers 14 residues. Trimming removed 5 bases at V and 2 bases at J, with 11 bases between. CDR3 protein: CASSQHEPTDTQYF. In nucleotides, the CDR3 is TGTGCCAGCAGTCAACACGAGCCCACAGATACGCAGTATTTT.

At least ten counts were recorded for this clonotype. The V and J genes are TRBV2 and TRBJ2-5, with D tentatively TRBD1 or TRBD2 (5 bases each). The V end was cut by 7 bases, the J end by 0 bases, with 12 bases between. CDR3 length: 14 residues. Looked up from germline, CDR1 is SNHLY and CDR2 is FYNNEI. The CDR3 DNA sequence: TGTGCCAGCAAGGGACGGACGTACCAAGAGACCCAGTACTTC. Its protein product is CASKGRTYQETQYF.